This T cell receptor (beta chain) was found in a study of shared clonotypes between healthy human individuals. Overall study: For every donor, three CD4 naive, three CD4 memory, two CD8 naive and one CD8 memory plates were used. Notes on the study in general: Sampling included only blood; tissue repertoires likely differ. Memory subsets generally showed lower estimated richness than naive subsets.

TCRdb's table, derived via immunoSEQ multiplex PCR, lists solely in-frame clones and lacks some. The sample lists approximately 1.4 million clones, nearly 99% occurring once. V lost 5 bases and J lost 4, with 12 bases in between. Per germline, CDR1 MNHEY and CDR2 SVGAGI. The CDR3 is 14 residues long. As for this clone: Its matching antigen is unknown.

The rearrangement joins TRBV6-5 to TRBJ1-3; possibly TRBD1 for D (5 bases). The sample taken for sequencing was naive CD4+ T cells sorted from blood. The subset here: CD45RA+ positively selected. The TCR originated in a man under 40 in good health. The CDR3 spells CASSRGASGNTIYF. CDR3 nucleotide sequence: TGTGCCAGCAGTCGAGGGGCTTCAGGAAACACCATATATTTT.